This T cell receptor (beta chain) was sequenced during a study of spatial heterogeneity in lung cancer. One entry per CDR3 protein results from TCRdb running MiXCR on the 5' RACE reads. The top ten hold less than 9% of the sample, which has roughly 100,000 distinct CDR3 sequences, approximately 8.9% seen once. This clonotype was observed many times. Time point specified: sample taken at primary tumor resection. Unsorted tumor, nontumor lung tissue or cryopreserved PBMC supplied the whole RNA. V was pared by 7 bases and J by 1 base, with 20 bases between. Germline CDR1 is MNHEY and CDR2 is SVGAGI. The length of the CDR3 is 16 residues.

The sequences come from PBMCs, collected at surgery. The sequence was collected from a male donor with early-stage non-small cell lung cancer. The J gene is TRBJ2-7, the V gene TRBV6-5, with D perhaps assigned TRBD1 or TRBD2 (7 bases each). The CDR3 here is CASTGQKGGKSYEQYF. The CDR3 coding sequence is TGTGCCAGCACGGGACAGAAGGGGGGGAAATCCTACGAGCAGTACTTC.